The 23 T cell receptor beta chains listed next were all sequenced from one sample in a study of T cell clones after liver transplantation. This table comes from immunoSEQ multiplex PCR, and its TCRdb copy is limited to in-frame clones, with some not included. The table records roughly 57,000 clones, about two thirds of them present only once. The material was CD4+ T cells from blood, obtained before liver transplant. Receptors originate from a human donor who received a liver transplant.

The chain links TRBV10-1 to TRBJ2-7; 8 bases fit TRBD1. Trimming at V came to 6 bases and at J to 7 bases, leaving 5 bases not matched to a gene. Germline V CDR1 and CDR2: WNHNN, SYGVQD (reference sequence). The CDR3 covers 12 residues. The CDR3 region has the DNA TGCGCCAGCAGCGTTACAGGGGGAGAGCAGTACTTC. This encodes CASSVTGGEQYF.

The rearrangement links TRBV6-4 to TRBJ1-1, with 7 bases lining up with TRBD1. The CDR3 is 15 residues long. V trimming: 4 bases; J trimming: 4 bases; junction bases outside the gene matches: 9. Germline CDR1 and CDR2: MRHNA and SNTAGT. CDR3 loop: CASSGSNRGGTEAFF. CDR3 bases: TGTGCCAGCAGTGGATCAAACAGGGGCGGCACTGAAGCTTTCTTT.

This chain links TRBV18 with TRBJ2-7; D uncertain. CDR3 length: 14 residues. V dropped 3 bases and J dropped 0 bases, with 9 bases sitting between them. Germline V lookup: CDR1 KGHSH, CDR2 LQKENI. The CDR3 DNA reads as TGTGCCAGCTCACCGGCAGGCCACTCCTACGAGCAGTACTTC. Amino acid sequence: CASSPAGHSYEQYF. The variable domain in full, completed from reference TRBV18 and TRBJ2-7, reads NAGVMQNPRHLVRRRGQEARLRCSPMKGHSHVYWYRQLPEEGLKFMVYLQKENIIDESGMPKERFSAEFPKEGPSILRIQQVVRGDSAAYFCASSPAGHSYEQYFGPGTRLTVT.

The chain carries TRBV5-4 and TRBJ2-2; 10 bases map to TRBD2. The CDR3 covers 17 residues. The junction had 12 bases not matched to a gene; V was cut back by 4 bases and J by 6 bases. The germline V gene encodes CDR1 SGHNT and CDR2 YYREEE (reference sequence). This CDR3 reads CASSIYRGSGGPGELFF. CDR3 DNA: TGTGCCAGCAGCATTTATCGGGGTAGCGGGGGGCCCGGGGAGCTGTTTTTT.

This clone has a handful of counts. The V call is TRBV7-9, the J call TRBJ1-5; D is possibly TRBD1 (6 bases). Trimming took off 6 bases at V and 5 bases at J, with 11 bases between the two ends. The CDR3 covers 13 residues. Germline V gene data show CDR1 as SEHNR and CDR2 as FQNEAQ (reference sequence). The CDR3 sequence: CASSLAGDQPQHF. CDR3 DNA sequence: TGTGCCAGCAGTCTCGCAGGGGATCAGCCCCAGCATTTT.

The chain couples TRBV20-1 to TRBJ2-1; the match to TRBD1 covers 8 bases. This CDR3 spans 11 amino acids. Trimming removed 4 bases from V and 12 bases from J; junction bases left unmatched: 5. The germline V gene encodes CDR1 DFQATT and CDR2 SNEGSKA (reference sequence). DNA for the CDR3: TGCAGTGCTAACCAACAGGGGGGGCAGTTCTTC. It codes for CSANQQGGQFF.

V is TRBV18 and J is TRBJ1-3, with 7 bases lining up with TRBD1. V was pared by 3 bases and J by 0 bases, with 5 bases of the junction left unmatched. The CDR3 extends over 16 amino acids. Looked up from germline, CDR1 is KGHSH and CDR2 is LQKENI. The CDR3 sequence: CASSPGTASSGNTIYF. The CDR3 coding sequence is TGTGCCAGCTCACCGGGGACAGCGAGCTCTGGAAACACCATATATTTT.

The chain employs TRBV29-1 and TRBJ2-3, with D perhaps matching TRBD1 (6 bases). V shed 6 bases and J shed 2 bases, with 15 bases lying between them. Germline loops: CDR1 SQVTM, CDR2 ANQGSEA. The CDR3 runs 14 residues. The CDR3 loop is CSVGASRPTDTQYF. The CDR3 DNA reads as TGCAGCGTGGGGGCCAGTAGGCCCACAGATACGCAGTATTTT.

A few counts support this clone. The V gene is TRBV6-6, the J gene TRBJ2-7; 7 bases line up with TRBD1. The CDR3 loop spans 12 amino acids. V lost 8 bases to trimming and J lost 3 bases; unmatched junction nucleotides: 4. Germline CDR1 MNHNY, CDR2 SVGAGI (reference sequence). The CDR3 here is CASFDRVYEQYF. CDR3 coding DNA: TGTGCCAGCTTCGACAGGGTCTACGAGCAGTACTTC.

The CDR3 DNA sequence: TGTGCCAGCAGCAAGGGACAGGGAGGAAGTGGCACAGATACGCAGTATTTT. Its translation: CASSKGQGGSGTDTQYF. The rearrangement uses TRBV7-3 and TRBJ2-3; 9 bases are a match to TRBD1. Germline V gene sequence: CDR1 SGHTA, CDR2 FQGTGA. This CDR3 is 17 amino acids long. V lost 5 bases, J lost 1 base, and 10 bases stayed unmatched.

This chain connects TRBV18 to TRBJ2-7, with 7 bases fitting TRBD2. V gave up 1 base and J gave up 1 base; unmatched junction bases: 1. CDR1 is KGHSH and CDR2 is LQKENI in the germline V gene. This CDR3 comprises 14 residues. The CDR3 protein is CASSPREGSYEQYF. CDR3 coding DNA: TGTGCCAGCTCACCACGGGAGGGGTCCTACGAGCAGTACTTC.

This chain links TRBV7-2 with TRBJ2-7; TRBD2 agrees at 9 bases. The CDR3 runs to 17 residues. V lost 1 base and J lost 1; bases outside the gene matches: 8. Germline-derived CDR1 and CDR2 are SGHTA and FQGNSA. The CDR3 DNA follows: TGTGCCAGCAGCTTAGGCGGGGGGGCCTTTAGATCCTACGAGCAGTACTTC. Its protein product is CASSLGGGAFRSYEQYF.

The chain links TRBV15 to TRBJ2-5; D might be TRBD1 (5 bases). The CDR3 contains 17 residues. Germline assignment: CDR1 LNHNV and CDR2 YYDKDF (reference sequence). Trimming left V 0 bases short and J 5 bases short, with 19 bases between. In DNA form, the CDR3 reads TGTGCCACCAGCAGAGATGAGGTTGGGGCGGACGCGGAGACCCAGTACTTC. It yields the protein CATSRDEVGADAETQYF. Full variable domain (rest looked up from reference TRBV15 and TRBJ2-5): DAMVIQNPRYQVTQFGKPVTLSCSQTLNHNVMYWYQQKSSQAPKLLFHYYDKDFNNEADTPDNFQSRRPNTSFCFLDIRSPGLGDTAMYLCATSRDEVGADAETQYFGPGTRLLVL.

The chain combines TRBV6-5 with TRBJ2-2, with 7 bases matching TRBD1. The junction had 3 bases not matched to a gene; V was cut back by 2 bases and J by 3 bases. The CDR3 covers 15 residues. Germline values: CDR1 MNHEY, CDR2 SVGAGI. CDR3 sequence reads: CASSYQGGYTGELFF. The CDR3 DNA reads as TGTGCCAGCAGTTACCAAGGGGGCTACACCGGGGAGCTGTTTTTT.

V gene TRBV4-2 combines with J gene TRBJ2-3; 12 bases map to TRBD2. Germline CDR1 reads LGHNA; CDR2 reads YNFKEQ. The CDR3 is made up of 18 amino acids. V trimming: 0 bases; J trimming: 7 bases; junction bases outside the gene matches: 11. Here the CDR3 reads CASSQDPVTSGGGHTQYF. The DNA of the CDR3 is TGTGCCAGCAGCCAAGATCCGGTGACTAGCGGGGGCGGACATACGCAGTATTTT.

V is TRBV9 and J is TRBJ2-3; D is uncertain. The V gene lost 4 bases and the J gene lost 6 bases, with 9 bases spanning the gap. Germline V gene sequence: CDR1 SGDLS, CDR2 YYNGEE. CDR3 length: 12 amino acids. The CDR3: CASSPTLDTQYF. For the CDR3, the DNA is TGTGCCAGCAGCCCCACTCTGGATACGCAGTATTTT.

This chain uses TRBV5-1 with TRBJ2-1, with 10 bases that match TRBD2. The V gene's germline CDR1 is SGHRS and CDR2 YFSETQ. The CDR3 spans 16 residues. V lost 0 bases, J lost 10 bases, and 10 bases stayed unmatched. The CDR3 loop reads CASSLAMSGGAQEQFF. The CDR3 DNA is TGCGCCAGCAGCTTGGCCATGAGCGGGGGGGCCCAAGAGCAGTTCTTC.

The genes are TRBV27 and TRBJ2-1; the match to TRBD1 covers 11 bases. Trimming at V came to 0 bases and at J to 9 bases, leaving 4 bases not matched to a gene. CDR3 length: 15 amino acids. Germline CDR1 and CDR2: MNHEY and SMNVEV (reference sequence). The CDR3 bases are TGTGCCAGCAGTTTATCGAGGACAGGGGGCTTTGAGCAGTTCTTC. Its translation is CASSLSRTGGFEQFF.

CDR3 nucleotide sequence: TGTGCCAGCAGCAAAACAGGGTACAGAAACACCATATATTTT. As protein: CASSKTGYRNTIYF. This sequence joins TRBV28 and TRBJ1-3, with a weak D call TRBD1 (6 bases). The CDR3 extends over 14 amino acids. V was cut by 6 bases and J by 5 bases, with 14 bases left in between. The germline V gene encodes CDR1 MDHEN and CDR2 SYDVKM. Together with reference TRBV28 and TRBJ1-3, the CDR3 gives the full variable domain: DVKVTQSSRYLVKRTGEKVFLECVQDMDHENMFWYRQDPGLGLRLIYFSYDVKMKEKGDIPEGYSVSREKKERFSLILESASTNQTSMYLCASSKTGYRNTIYFGEGSWLTVV.

This chain uses TRBV29-1 with TRBJ2-3, with 7 positions matching TRBD1. Germline V CDR1 and CDR2: SQVTM, ANQGSEA. The CDR3 loop spans 14 amino acids. Trimming at V came to 5 bases and at J to 3 bases, leaving 8 bases not matched to a gene. The CDR3 DNA reads TGCAGCGTTCAAAAGGGGGCTTATACAGATACGCAGTATTTT. This encodes CSVQKGAYTDTQYF.

The chain uses TRBV4-1 and TRBJ1-2; D may be TRBD1 (5 bases). This CDR3 is 17 amino acids long. CDR1 is MGHRA, CDR2 YSYEKL, per germline. The V and J ends lost 0 bases and 2 bases respectively, with 16 bases between them. The CDR3 region is CASSQDRKGENNYGYTF. The CDR3, as DNA: TGCGCCAGCAGCCAAGATAGGAAAGGGGAAAACAACTATGGCTACACCTTC.

This chain joins TRBV5-6 and TRBJ2-7; TRBD2 matches at 7 bases. Germline V lookup: CDR1 SGHDT, CDR2 YYEEEE. The CDR3 is made up of 15 amino acids. V shed 3 bases, J shed 0 bases, and the junction held 6 bases outside the gene matches. The CDR3 is CASSSSGAYSYEQYF. The DNA of the CDR3 is TGTGCCAGCAGCTCCAGCGGGGCATACTCCTACGAGCAGTACTTC.

The chain has TRBV6-1 and TRBJ2-7; D possibly corresponds to TRBD1 (6 bases). CDR3 size: 13 residues. Germline V gives CDR1 MNHNS, CDR2 SASEGT. Trimming removed 8 bases from V and 2 bases from J, with 13 bases in between. CDR3 DNA: TGTGCCAGCTACGGCAGGGGCCCCTACGAGCAGTACTTC. Translation gives CASYGRGPYEQYF.